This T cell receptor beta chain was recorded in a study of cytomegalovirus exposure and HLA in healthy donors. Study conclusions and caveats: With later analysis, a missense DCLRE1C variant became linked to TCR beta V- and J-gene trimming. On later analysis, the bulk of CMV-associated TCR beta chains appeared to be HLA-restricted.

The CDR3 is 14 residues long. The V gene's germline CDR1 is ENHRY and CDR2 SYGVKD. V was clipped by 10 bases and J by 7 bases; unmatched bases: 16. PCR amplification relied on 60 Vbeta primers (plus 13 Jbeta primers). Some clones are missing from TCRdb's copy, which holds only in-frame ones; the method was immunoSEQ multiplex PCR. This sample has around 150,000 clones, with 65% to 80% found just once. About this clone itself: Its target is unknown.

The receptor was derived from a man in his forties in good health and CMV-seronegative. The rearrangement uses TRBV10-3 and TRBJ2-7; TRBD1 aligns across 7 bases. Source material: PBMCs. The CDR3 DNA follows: TGTGCCAGCCGGGTTGGGACAGACAAAAGGGAGCAGTACTTC. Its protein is CASRVGTDKREQYF.